Listed below are T cell receptor beta chains from one sample, sequenced in a study of T cell responses to AZD1222 COVID-19 vaccine. Only in-frame clones appear in the TCRdb table, and some are missing; sequencing was by immunoSEQ multiplex PCR. The sample lists roughly 150,000 clones, about 91% occurring once. Sequencing was performed on peripheral blood, taken on day 0 of AZD1222 vaccination. These receptors came from an adult in good health. Both conserved end residues are part of each CDR3. The order of the fields is D gene, J gene, V gene, clone size, CDR3 DNA, CDR3 protein. D genes are given only for firm matches. Not every row has a clone size; where given, it reads once, few, many or a size class.

>.|TRBJ2-7|TRBV14|.
TGTGCCAGCAGCTCGGTAGCTTCCTACGAGCAGTACTTC
CASSSVASYEQYF
>.|TRBJ1-5|TRBV7-8|.
TGTGCCAGCAGTCCACTGGGTGGTCAGCCCCAGCATTTT
CASSPLGGQPQHF
>.|TRBJ2-1|TRBV6-8|.
TGTGCCAGCCTTTCTGAAGATAGGTTCTTC
CASLSEDRFF
>TRBD1|TRBJ2-7|TRBV28|.
TGTGCCAGCAGTACCACAGGGGTAGGGGACGAGCAGTACTTC
CASSTTGVGDEQYF
>.|TRBJ1-1|TRBV6-5|.
TGTGCCAGCAATCCGGGACTAGCGAACACTGAAGCTTTCTTT
CASNPGLANTEAFF
>TRBD2|TRBJ2-7|TRBV5-1|.
TGCGCCAGCACCGGACTAGTCGGGAGATACAACGAGCAGTACTTC
CASTGLVGRYNEQYF
>.|TRBJ2-2|TRBV28|.
TGTGCCAGCACGGAATGGGCGGTCATGAACACCGGGGAGCTGTTTTTT
CASTEWAVMNTGELFF
>.|TRBJ1-6|TRBV27|.
TGTGCCAGCAGTTTGTTAAGATTTTATAATTCACCCCTCCACTTT
CASSLLRFYNSPLHF
>TRBD2|TRBJ2-7|TRBV7-6|.
TGTGCCAGCAGCCTGGAGACTAGCGGGAGGGGAGGCGAGCAGTACTTC
CASSLETSGRGGEQYF
>TRBD1|TRBJ2-7|TRBV19|.
TGTGCCAGTAGTAGGGACAGGCTCGGCGAGCAGTACTTC
CASSRDRLGEQYF
>TRBD2|TRBJ2-1|TRBV5-8|.
TGTGCCAGCAGCTTGTTACTAGCGGATTACAATGAGCAGTTCTTC
CASSLLLADYNEQFF
>TRBD1|TRBJ1-2|TRBV14|.
TGTGCCAGCAGCCTCACCCAGGGGGCAAAGGGCTATGGCTACACCTTC
CASSLTQGAKGYGYTF
>.|TRBJ2-1|TRBV7-8|.
TGTGCCAGCAGCTTAGTTCCAGGGCCCGTCAATGAGCAGTTCTTC
CASSLVPGPVNEQFF
>.|TRBJ2-7|TRBV9|.
TGTGCCAGCAGCGTAGGAGGCGGAACCTACGAGCAGTACTTC
CASSVGGGTYEQYF
>TRBD2|TRBJ2-7|TRBV18|.
TGTGCCAGCTCACCAGCAAGCGGGAGTGGCTACGAGCAGTACTTC
CASSPASGSGYEQYF
>TRBD1|TRBJ2-7|TRBV27|.
TGTGCCACGCAGGGGGAGTACGAGCAGTACTTC
CATQGEYEQYF
>.|TRBJ1-1|TRBV14|.
TGTGCCAGCAGCCAAGTGCGGGGGGCAGGCACTGAAGCTTTCTTT
CASSQVRGAGTEAFF
>TRBD1|TRBJ1-1|TRBV4-3|.
TGCGCCAGCAGCTTCGGACAGGGCACAACTGAAGCTTTCTTT
CASSFGQGTTEAFF
>.|TRBJ2-7|TRBV20-1|.
TGCAGTGCTACCCACGACAGGCAGTACTTC
CSATHDRQYF
>.|TRBJ2-2|TRBV7-6|.
TGTGCCTCCGCTCGGACGCGGGCCTCCACCGGGGAGCTGTTTTTT
CASARTRASTGELFF
>TRBD1|TRBJ2-2|TRBV5-8|many
TGTGCCAGCAGTTTCGACCCCCGGGACAGGGGAAATTTTGGGGAGCTGTTTTTT
CASSFDPRDRGNFGELFF